Listed here are 17 T cell receptor beta chains from one sample, sequenced in a study of T cells expressing NK-cell markers. Reanalyzing the 5' RACE reads, TCRdb keeps one entry per CDR3 protein, without DNA. The sample table includes 300,000 to 450,000 distinct CDR3 sequences. Sample: blood T cells: a sorted CD56 or NKG2C T cell subset, CD4+ or CD8+ T cells, or bulk PBMC T cells (not recorded which). All receptors come from a man between 18 and 69 years old in good health.

J is TRBJ2-2 and V is TRBV15; there is no DNA to check the TCRdb D call of TRBD1. Germline lookup yields CDR1 LNHNV and CDR2 YYDKDF (reference sequence). The CDR3 loop spans 15 amino acids. CDR3: CATSRWDRSTGELFF. The whole variable domain, filled in from reference TRBV15 and TRBJ2-2, reads DAMVIQNPRYQVTQFGKPVTLSCSQTLNHNVMYWYQQKSSQAPKLLFHYYDKDFNNEADTPDNFQSRRPNTSFCFLDIRSPGLGDTAMYLCATSRWDRSTGELFFGEGSRLTVL.

The rearrangement uses TRBV18 and TRBJ1-3. Germline V CDR1 and CDR2: KGHSH, LQKENI. This CDR3 is 17 amino acids long. The CDR3 sequence is CASSPREQVLSGNTIYF. The whole variable domain, filled in from reference TRBV18 and TRBJ1-3, reads NAGVMQNPRHLVRRRGQEARLRCSPMKGHSHVYWYRQLPEEGLKFMVYLQKENIIDESGMPKERFSAEFPKEGPSILRIQQVVRGDSAAYFCASSPREQVLSGNTIYFGEGSWLTVV.

The chain couples TRBV25-1 to TRBJ2-7. CDR3 length: 13 residues. Germline loops: CDR1 MGHDK, CDR2 SYGVNS. CDR3 sequence reads: CASRRRRSYEQYF.

This chain links TRBV18 with TRBJ2-7; TCRdb's D call, TRBD1, is unchecked because there is no DNA. This CDR3 region has 14 residues. Germline loops: CDR1 KGHSH, CDR2 LQKENI. CDR3 amino acids: CASSQGGAGHEQYF.

V is TRBV10-2 and J is TRBJ2-7; the D gene TCRdb calls, TRBD1, cannot be checked with no DNA. The CDR3 is made up of 13 amino acids. Germline CDR1 and CDR2: WSHSY and SAAADI. CDR3 amino acids: CASRGREVDEQYF.

This sequence joins TRBV5-1 and TRBJ1-4. From germline, CDR1 is SGHRS and CDR2 YFSETQ. This CDR3 spans 15 amino acids. CDR3: CASSPAGRLNEKLFF.

The chain links TRBV24-1 to TRBJ1-5. The germline V gene encodes CDR1 KGHDR and CDR2 SFDVKD. There are 13 residues in the CDR3. The CDR3: CATSGGPNQPQHF.

V is TRBV18 and J is TRBJ2-2. The CDR3 length is 15 residues. CDR1 and CDR2 (germline): KGHSH, LQKENI. The CDR3 region is CASSRGIPNTGELFF.

The rearrangement uses TRBV18 and TRBJ2-3; TCRdb selects TRBD2, and the lack of DNA leaves this call unchecked. The CDR3 is 15 amino acids. The germline V gene encodes CDR1 KGHSH and CDR2 LQKENI. The CDR3: CASSLHPRAGDTQYF.

This chain joins TRBV11-2 and TRBJ2-3; absent DNA, TCRdb's TRBD2 call cannot be checked. CDR1 SGHAT and CDR2 FQNNGV come from the germline V gene. This CDR3 spans 17 amino acids. The CDR3 spells CASSLAIGLAEYDTQYF.

This chain uses TRBV7-6 with TRBJ2-5; TCRdb returns TRBD2, unconfirmable since there is no DNA. The germline V gene has CDR1 SGHVS and CDR2 FNYEAQ. The CDR3 sequence is 17 residues long. The CDR3 loop is CASSSYPGLAGRETQYF.

The chain combines TRBV30 with TRBJ2-7; the D call of TRBD1 rests on TCRdb alone, since no DNA is present to check it. Germline lookup yields CDR1 GTSNPN and CDR2 SVGIG (reference sequence). The CDR3 spans 14 residues. The CDR3 here is CAWRNVNRGHEQYF.

The chain links TRBV7-9 to TRBJ1-4; TCRdb selects TRBD1, and the lack of DNA leaves this call unchecked. Germline CDR1 is SEHNR and CDR2 is FQNEAQ (reference sequence). This CDR3 region has 15 residues. CDR3 residues: CASSGFDRVGEKLFF.

The V and J genes are TRBV7-6 and TRBJ2-7; TCRdb names TRBD1, which stays unverified in the absence of DNA. CDR3 size: 14 residues. Germline CDR1 reads SGHVS; CDR2 reads FNYEAQ. The CDR3 protein is CASSFGQGAGEQYF.

The J gene is TRBJ2-1, the V gene TRBV7-8; TCRdb names TRBD1, which stays unverified in the absence of DNA. This CDR3 has 16 residues. CDR1 is SGHVS, CDR2 FQNEAQ, per germline. The CDR3 spells CASSPGTGRANNEQFF. Full variable domain (remainder filled in from reference TRBV7-8 and TRBJ2-1): GAGVSQSPRYKVAKRGQDVALRCDPISGHVSLFWYQQALGQGPEFLTYFQNEAQLDKSGLPSDRFFAERPEGSVSTLKIQRTQQEDSAVYLCASSPGTGRANNEQFFGPGTRLTVL.

The chain joins TRBV29-1 to TRBJ2-7; the D call of TRBD2 rests on TCRdb alone, since no DNA is present to check it. The CDR3 covers 13 residues. The germline V gene has CDR1 SQVTM and CDR2 ANQGSEA. This chain's CDR3 is CSVLGLAGDEQYF.

This chain joins TRBV29-1 and TRBJ1-1. The CDR3 totals 13 residues. Germline V CDR1 and CDR2: SQVTM, ANQGSEA. The chain's CDR3 is CSVEVGMNTEAFF.